One and the same sample provided the 10 T cell receptor beta chains below, sequenced in a study of T-cell reconstitution after alpha-beta-depleted transplantation in children listed by TCRdb under 2016. Library preparation used PCR. TCRdb records Illumina HiSeq 2500 as the sequencer. TCR libraries were prepared with molecular barcoding, using unique molecular identifiers to normalize TCRbeta repertoire quantification. TCRdb trimmed public reads at Q25 via fastp, called clones via MiXCR and kept in-frame beta chains. Every distinct CDR3 protein forms one entry, paired with its most common genes and DNA. Within this sample are hundreds of thousands of distinct CDR3 sequences, with 16% of them counted one time only. The biggest ten clones account for roughly 4.8% of the sample. The intended sense of this specimen's treatment or condition label: allogeneic hematopoietic cell transplantation with graft depleted of TCRalphabeta T cells and CD19 B cells.

Sequencing was performed on PBMCs, mostly from graft donor cells, taken 360 days after TCRalphabeta/CD19-depleted stem cell transplant. The source is a male patient younger than 18 who had a stem cell transplant for acute lymphoblastic leukemia, so the T cells may come from the graft donor.

This clonotype has just a few counts. The chain links TRBV7-6 to TRBJ2-1; D could derive from TRBD1 or TRBD2 (5 bases each). This CDR3 contains 12 residues. The V gene lost 6 bases and the J gene lost 6 bases, with 9 bases spanning the gap. Germline CDR1 is SGHVS and CDR2 is FNYEAQ. The CDR3 protein is CASRGDPNEQFF. CDR3 DNA sequence: TGTGCCAGCAGGGGGGATCCCAATGAGCAGTTCTTC.

This clonotype was observed many times. The chain employs TRBV10-3 and TRBJ2-7, with 8 bases lining up with TRBD1. Trimming at V came to 5 bases and at J to 2 bases, leaving 8 bases not matched to a gene. The germline gives CDR1 ENHRY, CDR2 SYGVKD. This CDR3 has 15 amino acids. As DNA, the CDR3 is TGTGCCATCAGTAAATACCTGACAGGGGCCTACGAGCAGTACTTC. Amino acids: CAISKYLTGAYEQYF.

This clonotype was counted between two and nine times. This rearrangement joins TRBV28 to TRBJ1-1; the match to TRBD1 covers 9 bases. The length of the CDR3 is 16 residues. Germline V CDR1 and CDR2: MDHEN, SYDVKM. V shed 1 base and J 4 bases; nucleotides not matched to a gene: 7. The CDR3 here is CASSLSSTGGRTEAFF. The CDR3, as DNA: TGTGCCAGCAGTTTATCCTCGACAGGGGGTCGCACTGAAGCTTTCTTT.

This clonotype has just a few counts. The CDR3 spells CASSLCTQGSNQPQHF. CDR3 coding DNA: TGTGCCAGCAGCCTCTGCACCCAGGGGAGCAATCAGCCCCAGCATTTT. The chain joins TRBV3-1 to TRBJ1-5; TRBD1 is a possible D gene (6 bases). In germline, CDR1 is LGHDT, CDR2 YNNKEL (reference sequence). The CDR3 loop spans 16 amino acids. V gave up 4 bases and J gave up 1 base, with 14 bases separating them. Together with reference TRBV3-1 and TRBJ1-5, the CDR3 gives the full variable domain: DTAVSQTPKYLVTQMGNDKSIKCEQNLGHDTMYWYKQDSKKFLKIMFSYNNKELIINETVPNRFSPKSPDKAHLNLHINSLELGDSAVYFCASSLCTQGSNQPQHFGDGTRLSIL.

V is TRBV20-1 and J is TRBJ2-1, with 9 bases lining up with TRBD2. There are 12 residues in the CDR3. Per germline, CDR1 DFQATT and CDR2 SNEGSKA (reference sequence). J gave up 8 bases and V 7 bases, and 6 bases lay outside the gene matches. The CDR3 loop reads CSVSGSFDEQFF. CDR3 coding DNA: TGCAGTGTTAGCGGGAGTTTCGATGAGCAGTTCTTC.

This clonotype was observed many times. This sequence joins TRBV12-3 or TRBV12-4 and TRBJ1-2, with D perhaps matching TRBD1 (5 bases). Trimming removed 6 bases from V and 8 bases from J, with 19 bases in between. This CDR3 is built from 14 residues. The CDR3, as DNA: TGTGCCAGCAGCCAGAGCTTGGGACGGGTGGGCTACACCTTC. This gives the protein CASSQSLGRVGYTF.

This clonotype was seen only a few times. The chain combines TRBV15 with TRBJ2-2; D is ambiguous. Trimming left V 0 bases short and J 1 base short, with 12 bases between. This CDR3 has 17 residues. The V gene's germline CDR1 is LNHNV and CDR2 YYDKDF (reference sequence). This CDR3 is CATSRDRSIGNTGELFF. The DNA for the CDR3 is TGTGCCACCAGCAGAGATCGGAGCATCGGGAACACCGGGGAGCTGTTTTTT.

J is TRBJ2-3 and V is TRBV12-3 or TRBV12-4; possibly TRBD2 for D (5 bases). Trimming cost V 3 bases and J 8 bases, with 9 bases left between them. This CDR3 comprises 12 residues. This chain's CDR3 is CASSLYEGTQYF. The CDR3 DNA reads as TGTGCCAGCAGTTTGTACGAGGGTACGCAGTATTTT.

The chain links TRBV4-2 to TRBJ2-2; D gene uncertain. V was pared by 4 bases and J by 6 bases, with 12 bases between. This CDR3 region has 14 residues. CDR1 and CDR2 (germline): LGHNA, YNFKEQ. CDR3 sequence reads: CASSRNLAPGELFF. CDR3 nucleotide sequence: TGTGCCAGCAGCCGGAACCTTGCCCCCGGGGAGCTGTTTTTT.

The V gene is TRBV20-1, the J gene TRBJ2-7; D perhaps matches TRBD1 (6 bases). V was clipped by 1 base and J by 3 bases, with 10 bases between them. CDR3 size: 13 residues. Germline CDR1 reads DFQATT; CDR2 reads SNEGSKA (reference sequence). CDR3 protein: CSARVPRGYEQYF. The CDR3 region has the DNA TGCAGTGCTAGAGTTCCCAGGGGCTACGAGCAGTACTTC.